The source of this T cell receptor beta chain is a study of cytomegalovirus exposure and HLA in healthy donors. Study summary: Earlier, 100 million to 130 million unique TCR beta sequences were recovered from around 190 million T cells by an analysis.

This clone was seen once. Its target is unknown. The PCR used 60 Vbeta and 13 Jbeta primers. Here immunoSEQ multiplex PCR was the method, and the copy in TCRdb shows in-frame clones only, minus some. The data contain approximately 90,000 clones, about 85% of them singletons. The CDR3 extends over 13 amino acids. Germline V gene data show CDR1 as ENHRY and CDR2 as SYGVKD. V was pared by 2 bases and J by 4 bases, with 1 base of the junction left unmatched. Findings and caveats of the study: Sequences of the TCR beta chain were said to predict the HLA-A and HLA-B alleles of most subjects accurately.

Healthy bone marrow donors formed the donor group. The sequence derives from a man in his forties or fifties in good health and CMV-seropositive. The chain carries TRBV10-3 and TRBJ2-5, with TRBD1 matching 7 bases. The specimen was PBMCs. CDR3 in DNA: TGTGCCATCAGTGAGGCAGGGGGAGAGACCCAGTACTTC. This encodes CAISEAGGETQYF.